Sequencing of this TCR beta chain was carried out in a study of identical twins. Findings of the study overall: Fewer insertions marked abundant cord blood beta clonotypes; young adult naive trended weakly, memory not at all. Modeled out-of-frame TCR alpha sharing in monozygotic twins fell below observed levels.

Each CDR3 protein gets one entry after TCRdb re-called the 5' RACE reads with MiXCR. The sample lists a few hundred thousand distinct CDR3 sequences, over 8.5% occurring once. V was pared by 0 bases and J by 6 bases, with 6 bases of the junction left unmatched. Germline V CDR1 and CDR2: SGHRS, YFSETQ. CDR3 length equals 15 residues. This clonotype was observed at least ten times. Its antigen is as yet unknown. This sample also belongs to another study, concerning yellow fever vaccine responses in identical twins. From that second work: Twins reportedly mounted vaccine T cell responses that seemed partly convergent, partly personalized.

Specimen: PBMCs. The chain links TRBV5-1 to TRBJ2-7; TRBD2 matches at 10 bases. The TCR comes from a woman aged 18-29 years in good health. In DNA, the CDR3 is TGCGCCAGCAGCTTGGTTCCTAGCGGGGGTAGCGAGCAGTACTTC. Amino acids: CASSLVPSGGSEQYF.